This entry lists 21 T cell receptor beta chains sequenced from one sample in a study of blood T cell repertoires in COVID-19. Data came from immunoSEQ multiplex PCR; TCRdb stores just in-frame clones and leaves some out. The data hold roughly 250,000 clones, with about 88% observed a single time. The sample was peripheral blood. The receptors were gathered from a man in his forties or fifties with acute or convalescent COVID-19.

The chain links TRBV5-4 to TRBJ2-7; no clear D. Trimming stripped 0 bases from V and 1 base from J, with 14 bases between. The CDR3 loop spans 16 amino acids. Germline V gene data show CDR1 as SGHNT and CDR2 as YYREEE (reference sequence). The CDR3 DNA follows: TGTGCCAGCAGCTTGGAACCTACCCGCGGATCCTACGAGCAGTACTTC. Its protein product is CASSLEPTRGSYEQYF.

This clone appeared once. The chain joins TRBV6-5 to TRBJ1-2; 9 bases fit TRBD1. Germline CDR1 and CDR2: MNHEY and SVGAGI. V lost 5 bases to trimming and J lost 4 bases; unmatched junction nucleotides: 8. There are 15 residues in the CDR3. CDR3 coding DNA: TGTGCCAGCAGTCTCCTTGGGACAGGGAGCTATGGCTACACCTTC. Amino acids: CASSLLGTGSYGYTF.

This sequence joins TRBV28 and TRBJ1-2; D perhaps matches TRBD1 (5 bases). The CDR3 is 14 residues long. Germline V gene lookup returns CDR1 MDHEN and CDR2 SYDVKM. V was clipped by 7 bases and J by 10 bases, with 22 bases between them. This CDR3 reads CASNSYGGGRDYTF. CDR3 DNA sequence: TGTGCCAGCAACTCCTACGGCGGGGGGAGGGACTACACCTTC.

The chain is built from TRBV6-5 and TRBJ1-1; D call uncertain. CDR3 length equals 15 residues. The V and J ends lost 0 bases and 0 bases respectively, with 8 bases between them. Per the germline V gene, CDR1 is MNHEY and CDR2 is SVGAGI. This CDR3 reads CASSYSRQLNTEAFF. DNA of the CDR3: TGTGCCAGCAGTTACTCGAGGCAGTTGAACACTGAAGCTTTCTTT.

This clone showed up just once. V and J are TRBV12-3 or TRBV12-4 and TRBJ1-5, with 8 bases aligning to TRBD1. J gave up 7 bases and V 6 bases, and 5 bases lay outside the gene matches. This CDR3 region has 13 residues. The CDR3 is CASSTGGGQPQHF. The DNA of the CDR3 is TGTGCCAGCAGCACAGGGGGAGGGCAGCCCCAGCATTTT.

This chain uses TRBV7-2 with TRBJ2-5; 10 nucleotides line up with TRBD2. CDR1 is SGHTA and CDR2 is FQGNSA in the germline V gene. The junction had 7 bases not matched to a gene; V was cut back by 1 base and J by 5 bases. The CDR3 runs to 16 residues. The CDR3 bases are TGTGCCAGCAGCTTAGTCCCAGCGGGGGGGAGGGAGACCCAGTACTTC. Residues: CASSLVPAGGRETQYF.

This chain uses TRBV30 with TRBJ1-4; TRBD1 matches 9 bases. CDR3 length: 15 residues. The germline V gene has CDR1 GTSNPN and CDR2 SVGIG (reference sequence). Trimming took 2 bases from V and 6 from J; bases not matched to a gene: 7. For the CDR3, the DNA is TGTGCCTGGAGTCGCCGGGACAGGGTGTATGAAAAACTGTTTTTT. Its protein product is CAWSRRDRVYEKLFF.

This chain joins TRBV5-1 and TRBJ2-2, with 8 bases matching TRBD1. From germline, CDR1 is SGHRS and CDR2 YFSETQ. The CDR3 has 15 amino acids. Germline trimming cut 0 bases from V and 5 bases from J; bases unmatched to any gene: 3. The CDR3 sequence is CASSLDGQGTGELFF. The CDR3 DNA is TGCGCCAGCAGCTTGGATGGACAGGGAACCGGGGAGCTGTTTTTT. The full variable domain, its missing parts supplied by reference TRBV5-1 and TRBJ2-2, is KAGVTQTPRYLIKTRGQQVTLSCSPISGHRSVSWYQQTPGQGLQFLFEYFSETQRNKGNFPGRFSGRQFSNSRSEMNVSTLELGDSALYLCASSLDGQGTGELFFGEGSRLTVL.

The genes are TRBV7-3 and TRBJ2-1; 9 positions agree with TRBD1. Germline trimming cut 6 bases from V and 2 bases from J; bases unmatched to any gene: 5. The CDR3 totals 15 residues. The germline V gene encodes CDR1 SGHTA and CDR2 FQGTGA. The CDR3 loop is CASSFTGGPYNEQFF. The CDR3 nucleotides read TGTGCCAGCAGTTTTACAGGGGGCCCCTACAATGAGCAGTTCTTC.

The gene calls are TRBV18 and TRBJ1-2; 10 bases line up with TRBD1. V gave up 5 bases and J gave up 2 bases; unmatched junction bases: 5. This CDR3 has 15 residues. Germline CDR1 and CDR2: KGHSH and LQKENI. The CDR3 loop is CASSGTGATNYGYTF. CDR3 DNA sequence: TGTGCCAGCTCAGGGACAGGGGCCACGAACTATGGCTACACCTTC.

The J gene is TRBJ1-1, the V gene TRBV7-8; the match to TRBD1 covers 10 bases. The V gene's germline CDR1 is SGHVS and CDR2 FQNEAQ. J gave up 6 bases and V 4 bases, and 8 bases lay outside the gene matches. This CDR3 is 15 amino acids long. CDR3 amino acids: CASSSNSGTGAEAFF. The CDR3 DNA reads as TGTGCCAGCAGCTCAAACTCCGGGACAGGGGCTGAAGCTTTCTTT. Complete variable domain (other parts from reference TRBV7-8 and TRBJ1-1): GAGVSQSPRYKVAKRGQDVALRCDPISGHVSLFWYQQALGQGPEFLTYFQNEAQLDKSGLPSDRFFAERPEGSVSTLKIQRTQQEDSAVYLCASSSNSGTGAEAFFGQGTRLTVV.

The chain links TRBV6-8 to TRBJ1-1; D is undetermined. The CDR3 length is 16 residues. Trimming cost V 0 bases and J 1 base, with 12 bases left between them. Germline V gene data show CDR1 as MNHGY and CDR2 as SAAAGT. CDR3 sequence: CASSYSRRRGNTEAFF. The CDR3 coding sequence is TGTGCCAGCAGTTACTCCAGACGGAGAGGGAACACTGAAGCTTTCTTT.

The DNA of the CDR3 is TGTGCCAGTCAACGGGGGGGGGATACGCAGTATTTT. Translation: CASQRGGDTQYF. V gene TRBV19 combines with J gene TRBJ2-3, with 8 bases that match TRBD2. V lost 8 bases, J lost 6 bases, and 4 bases stayed unmatched. The length of the CDR3 is 12 residues. Germline CDR1 LNHDA, CDR2 SQIVND (reference sequence).

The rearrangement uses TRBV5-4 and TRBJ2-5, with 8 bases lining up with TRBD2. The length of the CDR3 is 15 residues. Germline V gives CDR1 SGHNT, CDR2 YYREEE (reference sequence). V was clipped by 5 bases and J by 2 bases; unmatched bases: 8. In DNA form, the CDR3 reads TGTGCCAGCAGGAGGGCAGCGGGGGATCAAGAGACCCAGTACTTC. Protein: CASRRAAGDQETQYF.

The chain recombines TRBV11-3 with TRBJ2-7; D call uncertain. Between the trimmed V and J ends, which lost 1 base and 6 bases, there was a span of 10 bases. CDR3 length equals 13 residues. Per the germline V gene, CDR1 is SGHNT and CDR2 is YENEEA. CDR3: CASSLVESGEQYF. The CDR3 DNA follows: TGTGCCAGCAGCTTAGTAGAGAGTGGCGAGCAGTACTTC.

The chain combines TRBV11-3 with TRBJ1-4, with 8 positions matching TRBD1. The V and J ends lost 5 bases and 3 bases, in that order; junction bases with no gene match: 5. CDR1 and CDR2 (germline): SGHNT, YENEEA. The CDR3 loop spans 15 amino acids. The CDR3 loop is CASSLIRGPNEKLFF. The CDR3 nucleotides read TGTGCCAGCAGCCTCATCAGGGGGCCTAATGAAAAACTGTTTTTT.

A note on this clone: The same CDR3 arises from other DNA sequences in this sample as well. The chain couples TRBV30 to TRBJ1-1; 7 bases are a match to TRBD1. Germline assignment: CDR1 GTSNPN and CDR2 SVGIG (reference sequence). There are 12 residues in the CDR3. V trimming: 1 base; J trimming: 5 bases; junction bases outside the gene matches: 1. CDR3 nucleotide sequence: TGTGCCTGGAGTGCAGGGGGGACTGAAGCTTTCTTT. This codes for CAWSAGGTEAFF.

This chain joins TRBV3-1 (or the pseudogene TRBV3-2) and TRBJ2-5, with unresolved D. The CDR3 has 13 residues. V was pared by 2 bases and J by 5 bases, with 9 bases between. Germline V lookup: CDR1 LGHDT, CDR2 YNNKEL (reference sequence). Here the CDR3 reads CASSQFSAETQYF. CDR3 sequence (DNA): TGTGCCAGCAGCCAATTTAGTGCCGAGACCCAGTACTTC.

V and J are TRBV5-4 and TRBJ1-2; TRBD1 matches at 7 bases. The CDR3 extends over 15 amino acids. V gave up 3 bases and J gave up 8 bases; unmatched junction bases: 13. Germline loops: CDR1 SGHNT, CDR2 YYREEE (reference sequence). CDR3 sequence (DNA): TGTGCCAGCAGCTCAGGGGGAAGGGGGGAGTGGGGCTACACCTTC. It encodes CASSSGGRGEWGYTF.

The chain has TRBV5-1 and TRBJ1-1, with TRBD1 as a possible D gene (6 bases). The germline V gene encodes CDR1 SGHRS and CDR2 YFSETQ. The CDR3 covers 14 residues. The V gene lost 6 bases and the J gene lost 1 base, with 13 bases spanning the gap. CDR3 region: CASTPRGGNTEAFF. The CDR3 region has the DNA TGCGCCAGCACCCCCCGAGGGGGGAACACTGAAGCTTTCTTT. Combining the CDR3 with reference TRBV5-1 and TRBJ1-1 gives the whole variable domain KAGVTQTPRYLIKTRGQQVTLSCSPISGHRSVSWYQQTPGQGLQFLFEYFSETQRNKGNFPGRFSGRQFSNSRSEMNVSTLELGDSALYLCASTPRGGNTEAFFGQGTRLTVV.

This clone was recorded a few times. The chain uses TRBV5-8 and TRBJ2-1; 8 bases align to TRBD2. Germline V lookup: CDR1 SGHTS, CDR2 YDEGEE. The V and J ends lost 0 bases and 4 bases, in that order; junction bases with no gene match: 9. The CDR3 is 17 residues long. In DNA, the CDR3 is TGTGCCAGCAGCTTGGGGTTAGCGGGGCTGGGGTACAATGAGCAGTTCTTC. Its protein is CASSLGLAGLGYNEQFF.